The 23 T cell receptor beta chains reported below all come from one sample, sequenced in a study of OX40 agonist ivuxolimab in advanced cancers. Clones were read by immunoSEQ multiplex PCR, and TCRdb kept only the in-frame ones, dropping some. The data hold 50,000 or so clones, with 70% to 80% observed a single time. The material was CD4+ or CD8+ T cells sorted from blood, obtained in a trial of the OX40 agonist ivuxolimab. The receptor source for this set is an adult with an advanced solid tumor such as melanoma, head and neck, liver or kidney cancer.

As regards this clone: The junction departs from germline at one end; a sequencing error may be responsible. This specimen includes other DNA sequences encoding the same CDR3. This rearrangement joins TRBV2 to TRBJ1-6, with 9 bases identical to TRBD1. Germline V gene data show CDR1 as SNHLY and CDR2 as FYNNEI. The CDR3 runs to 13 residues. CDR3 protein: CASRGQGISPLHF. DNA for the CDR3: TGCGCCAGCCGAGGACAGGGGATATCGCCCCTCCACTTT. Looking up the rest from reference TRBV2 and TRBJ1-6 gives the full variable domain: EPEVTQTPSHQVTQMGQEVILRCVPISNHLYFYWYRQILGQKVEFLVSFYNNEISEKSEIFDDQFSVERPDGSNFTLKIRSTKLEDSAMYFCASRGQGISPLHFGNGTRLTVT.

V usage is TRBV18 and J usage is TRBJ2-1, with a weak D call TRBD1 (6 bases). Germline V gene lookup returns CDR1 KGHSH and CDR2 LQKENI. Trimming cost V 4 bases and J 4 bases, with 14 bases left between them. The CDR3 runs to 15 residues. The CDR3 loop reads CASSQGPGTYNEQFF. As DNA, the CDR3 is TGTGCCAGCTCACAGGGGCCGGGGACATACAATGAGCAGTTCTTC.

This sequence joins TRBV11-2 and TRBJ1-1; possible D gene TRBD1, 5 bases. V was clipped by 5 bases and J by 1 base, with 14 bases between them. From germline, CDR1 is SGHAT and CDR2 FQNNGV. The CDR3 totals 15 residues. The CDR3 loop reads CASSHFQGRNTEAFF. The CDR3 coding sequence is TGTGCCAGCAGCCACTTCCAGGGAAGGAACACTGAAGCTTTCTTT.

Concerning this clone itself: One end of the junction varies from germline; a read error may be responsible. This chain uses TRBV7-7 with TRBJ2-2; no reliable D call. Germline CDR1 and CDR2: SSHAT and FNYEAQ (reference sequence). The CDR3 spans 14 residues. The CDR3 DNA sequence: TGTGCTAGCAGCTTAGGGCCGGGCACCGGGGAGCTGTTTTTT. It encodes CASSLGPGTGELFF.

In DNA form, the CDR3 reads TGCGCCAGCAGCCAAGATCAAAAAGGGGGCTACACCTTC. Amino acids: CASSQDQKGGYTF. The V and J genes are TRBV4-3 and TRBJ1-2, with unresolved D. Germline V gene sequence: CDR1 LGHNA, CDR2 YSLEER. Deletions cut 0 bases from V and 8 bases from J, with 10 bases between. The CDR3 length is 13 residues.

The CDR3 bases are TGTGCCAGCAGTGAAAAGGGGACGCCATATAGCAATCAGCCCCAGCATTTT. As protein: CASSEKGTPYSNQPQHF. V gene TRBV6-1 combines with J gene TRBJ1-5; a weak D match, TRBD1 (5 bases). Trimming pared 2 bases from V and 0 bases from J, leaving 14 bases between. Germline CDR1 reads MNHNS; CDR2 reads SASEGT. The CDR3 runs to 17 residues.

This chain connects TRBV7-2 to TRBJ2-6, with D possibly matching TRBD2 (6 bases). V lost 5 bases, J lost 3 bases, and 17 bases lay in between. CDR3 size: 17 residues. The germline CDR1 and CDR2 sequences are SGHTA and FQGNSA. CDR3 region: CASSRFQRGGGANVLTF. CDR3 bases: TGTGCCAGCAGCCGCTTCCAGAGGGGAGGTGGGGCCAACGTCCTGACTTTC.

V and J are TRBV7-6 and TRBJ2-2, with D unresolved. The germline V gene encodes CDR1 SGHVS and CDR2 FNYEAQ. V was pared by 2 bases and J by 1 base, with 11 bases between. The CDR3 runs to 16 residues. CDR3 loop: CASSLFVPGNTGELFF. The DNA for the CDR3 is TGTGCCAGCAGCTTATTTGTGCCAGGGAACACCGGGGAGCTGTTTTTT.

V and J are TRBV9 and TRBJ1-2; D not certain. The CDR3 consists of 14 residues. V dropped 3 bases and J dropped 8 bases, with 17 bases sitting between them. Per the germline V gene, CDR1 is SGDLS and CDR2 is YYNGEE. The CDR3 DNA reads TGTGCCAGCAGCGCTTCCGGGCCCCTAGGAGGCTACACCTTC. Its protein product is CASSASGPLGGYTF.

This clone was seen a single time. V gene TRBV27 combines with J gene TRBJ2-7; D uncertain. V was pared by 3 bases and J by 8 bases, with 14 bases between. The germline V gene has CDR1 MNHEY and CDR2 SMNVEV (reference sequence). The CDR3 has 13 residues. The CDR3 DNA is TGTGCCAGCAGTTTGCGGCCTCCTCCCCAGCAGTACTTC. As protein: CASSLRPPPQQYF.

This chain connects TRBV7-3 to TRBJ2-2; D unresolved. The CDR3 totals 14 residues. Germline lookup yields CDR1 SGHTA and CDR2 FQGTGA. Trimming stripped 5 bases from V and 6 bases from J, with 13 bases between. CDR3 coding DNA: TGTGCCAGCAGCACCAACCTAGGTTCCGGGGAGCTGTTTTTT. Protein sequence: CASSTNLGSGELFF.

The genes are TRBV5-1 and TRBJ2-5; TRBD1 might be the D (6 bases). Germline lookup yields CDR1 SGHRS and CDR2 YFSETQ. Trimming took 1 base from V and 1 from J, leaving 11 bases between them. The CDR3 runs 15 residues. The CDR3 nucleotides read TGCGCCAGCAGCTTGCAGGGGCATATCCAAGAGACCCAGTACTTC. This translates into CASSLQGHIQETQYF.

This clone was detected once. The CDR3 DNA is TGTGCCAGCAGCTTTCAGACAGGGGACAATGAGCAGTTCTTC. Translated: CASSFQTGDNEQFF. The chain links TRBV7-3 to TRBJ2-1; 8 bases map to TRBD1. V lost 3 bases to trimming and J lost 5 bases; unmatched junction nucleotides: 3. The germline V gene encodes CDR1 SGHTA and CDR2 FQGTGA. This CDR3 is built from 14 residues.

The chain combines TRBV2 with TRBJ2-1; D gene uncertain. The V end lost 0 bases, the J end lost 2 bases, and 8 bases lay between the germline ends. The germline V gene encodes CDR1 SNHLY and CDR2 FYNNEI. The CDR3 extends over 15 amino acids. The CDR3 region has the DNA TGTGCCAGCAGTGAAGCGCTTCCCGCCTACAATGAGCAGTTCTTC. This translates into CASSEALPAYNEQFF.

This chain uses TRBV10-1 with TRBJ2-2, with TRBD2 as a possible D gene (5 bases). The CDR3 is made up of 13 amino acids. Germline V gene lookup returns CDR1 WNHNN and CDR2 SYGVQD (reference sequence). The V gene lost 6 bases and the J gene lost 6 bases, with 11 bases spanning the gap. The CDR3 here is CASSRTVPGELFF. Written as DNA, the CDR3 is TGCGCCAGCAGCCGGACTGTTCCCGGGGAGCTGTTTTTT.

The chain couples TRBV5-1 to TRBJ2-2; the D is unclear. V lost 4 bases to trimming and J lost 3 bases, with 4 bases between them. Per germline, CDR1 SGHRS and CDR2 YFSETQ. The length of the CDR3 is 12 residues. The CDR3 loop reads CASSRDTGELFF. CDR3 nucleotides: TGCGCCAGCAGCCGAGACACCGGGGAGCTGTTTTTT.

This clone was seen only once. The V and J genes are TRBV7-2 and TRBJ1-5, with D unresolved. The CDR3 totals 15 residues. Per germline, CDR1 SGHTA and CDR2 FQGNSA. V was shortened by 5 bases and J by 0 bases, with 11 bases between the two germline ends. CDR3 in amino acids: CASSPGDLSNQPQHF. CDR3 sequence (DNA): TGTGCCAGCAGCCCCGGGGATCTTAGCAATCAGCCCCAGCATTTT.

This rearrangement joins TRBV7-2 to TRBJ1-1; D is uncertain. CDR3 length: 14 residues. Germline V CDR1 and CDR2: SGHTA, FQGNSA. Trimming cost V 2 bases and J 4 bases, with 11 bases left between them. The CDR3 coding sequence is TGTGCCAGCAGCTTAAGCCAAGGCCGCACTGAAGCTTTCTTT. Translation: CASSLSQGRTEAFF.

J is TRBJ2-7 and V is TRBV2; D might be TRBD2 (5 bases). Germline CDR1 reads SNHLY; CDR2 reads FYNNEI. This CDR3 is built from 10 residues. The V gene lost 7 bases and the J gene lost 6 bases, with 7 bases spanning the gap. The CDR3 spells CASTRGEQYF. CDR3 DNA sequence: TGTGCCAGCACCCGGGGCGAGCAGTACTTC.

This chain joins TRBV6-4 and TRBJ1-4; possibly TRBD1 for D (6 bases). The CDR3 has 13 amino acids. V shed 10 bases and J shed 6 bases, with 15 bases lying between them. Germline CDR1 reads MRHNA; CDR2 reads SNTAGT. The CDR3 DNA follows: TGTGCCACCCATGGGGGCGCGGATGAAAAACTGTTTTTT. Amino acids: CATHGGADEKLFF.

The chain employs TRBV4-1 and TRBJ2-2, with D perhaps being TRBD1 or TRBD2 (5 bases each). The CDR3 extends over 16 amino acids. The germline V gene encodes CDR1 MGHRA and CDR2 YSYEKL. The V gene lost 4 bases and the J gene lost 1 base, with 13 bases spanning the gap. The CDR3, as DNA: TGCGCCAGCAGCCCCTGGGGACCCGGGAACACCGGGGAGCTGTTTTTT. It specifies CASSPWGPGNTGELFF.

The chain joins TRBV9 to TRBJ2-1; D call uncertain. V dropped 4 bases and J dropped 2 bases, with 13 bases sitting between them. Germline V lookup: CDR1 SGDLS, CDR2 YYNGEE. The CDR3 covers 15 residues. The CDR3 protein is CASSIDTMTYNEQFF. The DNA for the CDR3 is TGTGCCAGCAGCATCGACACGATGACCTACAATGAGCAGTTCTTC.

This clone occurred once. The gene calls are TRBV6-5 and TRBJ1-1, with 7 nucleotides matching TRBD1. After removal of 2 bases from V and 0 bases from J, the junction contained 3 bases not matched to a gene. Germline lookup yields CDR1 MNHEY and CDR2 SVGAGI. This CDR3 contains 15 residues. The CDR3 region is CASSYQTGMNTEAFF. In DNA form, the CDR3 reads TGTGCCAGCAGTTACCAGACAGGGATGAACACTGAAGCTTTCTTT.